What follows describes a single T cell receptor beta chain. What it recognizes is unknown. These data belong to a study of T cell responses to AZD1222 COVID-19 vaccine. General study findings and limits: Baseline antibody screening turned up just a handful of seropositive AZD1222 recipients. Unmutated variant regions are reportedly the target of nearly half of TCRs that are spike-specific. Donors were mostly white British, more females; clonal diversity possibly underestimated. Compared with day 0, the breadth and depth of the Spike-specific TCR repertoire rose significantly after two doses of AZD1222.

With 1 base removed from V and 7 bases from J, the gap between germline ends came to 10 bases. Germline CDR1 MNHNS, CDR2 SASEGT. The CDR3 totals 14 residues. The assay was immunoSEQ multiplex PCR, and TCRdb's table has in-frame clones only and misses some. The sample contains 130,000 or so clones, roughly 90% of which appear only once. V usage is TRBV6-1 and J usage is TRBJ1-4; D is possibly TRBD1 (6 bases). The sample here was peripheral blood, taken on day 0 of AZD1222 vaccination. This receptor was taken from an adult in good health. Written as DNA, the CDR3 is TGTGCCAGCAGTGAAGACAGGGACTCTGAAAAACTGTTTTTT. Its protein product is CASSEDRDSEKLFF.